The 20 T cell receptor beta chains presented below share a single source sample, sequenced in a study of blood T cell repertoires in COVID-19. The method was immunoSEQ multiplex PCR; TCRdb's version includes in-frame clones alone and lacks a portion of them. The data hold about 270,000 clones, with around 82% observed a single time. The sample was peripheral blood. The receptors here all came from an elderly man with acute or convalescent COVID-19.

This chain links TRBV4-1 with TRBJ1-2, with 8 bases matching TRBD1. CDR3 size: 15 residues. J gave up 4 bases and V 2 bases, and 6 bases lay outside the gene matches. The germline gives CDR1 MGHRA, CDR2 YSYEKL. In DNA, the CDR3 is TGCGCCAGCAGCCAATCGAGACAGGGGACCTATGGCTACACCTTC. Protein: CASSQSRQGTYGYTF.

This rearrangement joins TRBV2 to TRBJ1-5; D call uncertain. CDR3 length equals 14 residues. Germline values: CDR1 SNHLY, CDR2 FYNNEI. The V end lost 5 bases, the J end lost 0 bases, and 8 bases lay between the germline ends. CDR3: CASSSRGSNQPQHF. CDR3 nucleotide sequence: TGTGCCAGCAGTAGTCGGGGTAGCAATCAGCCCCAGCATTTT.

V gene TRBV2 combines with J gene TRBJ1-4, with D tentatively TRBD1 (6 bases). The V end lost 4 bases, the J end lost 5 bases, and 8 bases lay between the germline ends. The CDR3 is made up of 13 amino acids. The germline gives CDR1 SNHLY, CDR2 FYNNEI. CDR3 in amino acids: CASSAQGNEKLFF. The CDR3 DNA sequence: TGTGCCAGCAGTGCACAGGGAAATGAAAAACTGTTTTTT.

This clone was seen only a few times. The rearrangement joins TRBV9 to TRBJ2-3; a weak D match, TRBD1 (5 bases). In germline, CDR1 is SGDLS, CDR2 YYNGEE. Trimming left V 0 bases short and J 0 bases short, with 11 bases between. CDR3 size: 16 residues. The DNA for the CDR3 is TGTGCCAGCAGCGTAGTAGGTACAGGAAGCACAGATACGCAGTATTTT. Translated, it gives CASSVVGTGSTDTQYF.

This chain joins TRBV5-6 and TRBJ1-6, with 9 positions matching TRBD1. There are 15 residues in the CDR3. V lost 5 bases and J lost 10; bases outside the gene matches: 10. Germline V lookup: CDR1 SGHDT, CDR2 YYEEEE. CDR3 DNA sequence: TGTGCCAGCAGGGGAGAACCGGGACAGGGCTCACCCCTCCACTTT. This codes for CASRGEPGQGSPLHF.

This chain joins TRBV18 and TRBJ2-7; D not resolved. Germline CDR1 KGHSH, CDR2 LQKENI. V lost 4 bases, J lost 4 bases, and 8 bases lay in between. The CDR3 loop spans 12 amino acids. The CDR3 is CASSLEVYEQYF. The CDR3 DNA reads TGTGCCAGCTCACTAGAGGTGTACGAGCAGTACTTC.

The gene calls are TRBV9 and TRBJ2-1; possibly TRBD2 for D (6 bases). The CDR3 is 17 amino acids. Germline V gene data show CDR1 as SGDLS and CDR2 as YYNGEE. The V end lost 8 bases, the J end lost 5 bases, and 26 bases lay between the germline ends. Here the CDR3 reads CASTQGLSSDFHNEQFF. CDR3 nucleotide sequence: TGTGCCAGTACCCAGGGACTTTCCTCAGATTTTCACAATGAGCAGTTCTTC. Full variable domain (rest looked up from reference TRBV9 and TRBJ2-1): DSGVTQTPKHLITATGQRVTLRCSPRSGDLSVYWYQQSLDQGLQFLIQYYNGEERAKGNILERFSAQQFPDLHSELNLSSLELGDSALYFCASTQGLSSDFHNEQFFGPGTRLTVL.

The gene calls are TRBV28 and TRBJ2-2; TRBD1 is a possible D gene (5 bases). The CDR3 extends over 13 amino acids. The V end lost 6 bases, the J end lost 5 bases, and 10 bases lay between the germline ends. From germline, CDR1 is MDHEN and CDR2 SYDVKM. CDR3 sequence (DNA): TGTGCCAGCAGCCATCAGGGAACCGGGGAGCTGTTTTTT. It is translated as CASSHQGTGELFF.

The chain recombines TRBV2 with TRBJ2-1, with TRBD2 as a possible D gene (6 bases). The CDR3 consists of 14 residues. CDR1 is SNHLY, CDR2 FYNNEI, per germline. Trimming removed 7 bases at V and 4 bases at J, with 14 bases between. The CDR3 DNA is TGTGCCAGCAAACGGGACTCCTCGTACAATGAGCAGTTCTTC. Translation: CASKRDSSYNEQFF. Full variable domain (outside the CDR3, taken from reference TRBV2 and TRBJ2-1): EPEVTQTPSHQVTQMGQEVILRCVPISNHLYFYWYRQILGQKVEFLVSFYNNEISEKSEIFDDQFSVERPDGSNFTLKIRSTKLEDSAMYFCASKRDSSYNEQFFGPGTRLTVL.

The chain uses TRBV3-1 (or the pseudogene TRBV3-2) and TRBJ2-2, with 8 nucleotides matching TRBD1. Germline V gives CDR1 LGHDT, CDR2 YNNKEL (reference sequence). The CDR3 length is 17 residues. V dropped 4 bases and J dropped 1; count of bases not matched to a gene: 8. The CDR3 bases are TGTGCCAGCAGCCCTCTCCCCGGGACAGGGAACACCGGGGAGCTGTTTTTT. Translated, it gives CASSPLPGTGNTGELFF.

The chain employs TRBV27 and TRBJ2-2; TRBD2 matches 12 bases. Germline CDR1 is MNHEY and CDR2 is SMNVEV (reference sequence). Germline trimming cut 4 bases from V and 4 bases from J; bases unmatched to any gene: 1. There are 15 residues in the CDR3. The CDR3 sequence: CASSSSGRATGELFF. In DNA, the CDR3 is TGTGCCAGCAGTTCTAGCGGGAGGGCCACCGGGGAGCTGTTTTTT.

The chain joins TRBV5-6 to TRBJ2-1; perhaps TRBD1 as D (5 bases). The CDR3 is made up of 13 amino acids. The V end lost 3 bases, the J end lost 12 bases, and 16 bases lay between the germline ends. CDR1 and CDR2 (germline): SGHDT, YYEEEE. CDR3 protein: CASSYDRRGGQFF. In DNA, the CDR3 is TGTGCCAGCAGCTACGACAGAAGGGGTGGGCAGTTCTTC. The whole variable domain, filled in from reference TRBV5-6 and TRBJ2-1, reads DAGVTQSPTHLIKTRGQQVTLRCSPKSGHDTVSWYQQALGQGPQFIFQYYEEEERQRGNFPDRFSGHQFPNYSSELNVNALLLGDSALYLCASSYDRRGGQFFGPGTRLTVL.

This sequence joins TRBV18 and TRBJ1-2, with TRBD1 matching 8 bases. Per germline, CDR1 KGHSH and CDR2 LQKENI. The J segment lost 6 bases and the V segment lost 1 base, leaving 13 bases of the junction unmatched. The length of the CDR3 is 17 residues. CDR3 nucleotide sequence: TGTGCCAGCTCACCACTACTCACGGACAGGGATGTCGATGGCTACACCTTC. This encodes CASSPLLTDRDVDGYTF. The whole variable domain, filled in from reference TRBV18 and TRBJ1-2, reads NAGVMQNPRHLVRRRGQEARLRCSPMKGHSHVYWYRQLPEEGLKFMVYLQKENIIDESGMPKERFSAEFPKEGPSILRIQQVVRGDSAAYFCASSPLLTDRDVDGYTFGSGTRLTVV.

This chain joins TRBV5-1 and TRBJ2-2; possibly TRBD1 for D (6 bases). Germline V gene lookup returns CDR1 SGHRS and CDR2 YFSETQ. V lost 0 bases and J 2 bases, leaving 14 bases between the germline ends. The CDR3 extends over 17 amino acids. The CDR3 here is CASSLGHPGTNTGELFF. Here the CDR3 DNA reads TGCGCCAGCAGCTTGGGCCATCCCGGGACAAACACCGGGGAGCTGTTTTTT.

This clone appeared a few times. The gene calls are TRBV6-2 or TRBV6-3 and TRBJ2-3, with D hard to call. The V gene's germline CDR1 is MNHEY and CDR2 SVGEGT. Trimming took 4 bases from V and 4 from J, leaving 3 bases between them. The CDR3 spans 11 residues. The CDR3 protein is CASSSADTQYF. The CDR3 DNA is TGTGCCAGCAGTTCGGCAGATACGCAGTATTTT.

This rearrangement joins TRBV24-1 to TRBJ2-1; D is perhaps TRBD1 (6 bases). From germline, CDR1 is KGHDR and CDR2 SFDVKD. The CDR3 runs to 13 residues. Trimming took off 5 bases at V and 10 bases at J, with 14 bases between the two ends. This chain's CDR3 is CATSGTARGEQFF. CDR3 nucleotide sequence: TGTGCCACCAGTGGGACAGCCCGAGGCGAGCAGTTCTTC.

This chain connects TRBV5-4 to TRBJ1-2, with TRBD1 matching over 8 bases. This CDR3 is built from 14 residues. Germline loops: CDR1 SGHNT, CDR2 YYREEE (reference sequence). Trimming took 4 bases from V and 9 from J; bases not matched to a gene: 11. The CDR3 coding sequence is TGTGCCAGCAGCCAGGACAGGGCCCAGGGTAGCTACACCTTC. Translated: CASSQDRAQGSYTF.

V is TRBV1 and J is TRBJ2-2; no check of the table's D call, TRBD1, against the DNA was made. TRBV1 is listed as a pseudogene. This CDR3 contains 15 residues. The CDR3 bases are TGCACCAGCAGCCAAGGGACAGATAACACCGGGGAGCTGTTTTTT. The encoded protein is CTSSQGTDNTGELFF.

The V call is TRBV28, the J call TRBJ1-2; D is unresolved. Per the germline V gene, CDR1 is MDHEN and CDR2 is SYDVKM. Trimming took off 6 bases at V and 4 bases at J, with 9 bases between the two ends. This CDR3 comprises 12 residues. The CDR3 nucleotides are TGTGCCAGCAGCTCAGTGGTCTATGGCTACACCTTC. It translates to CASSSVVYGYTF.

This clone has only one observation. The chain uses TRBV7-9 and TRBJ1-4; D is perhaps TRBD1 (6 bases). This CDR3 spans 15 amino acids. Germline values: CDR1 SEHNR, CDR2 FQNEAQ (reference sequence). The ends were cut back, 6 bases at V and 4 bases at J, with 15 bases in the middle. CDR3 DNA: TGTGCCAGCAGACCAGGACAGACTAATAATGAAAAACTGTTTTTT. Amino acid sequence: CASRPGQTNNEKLFF. Drawing the rest from reference TRBV7-9 and TRBJ1-4, the complete variable domain is DTGVSQNPRHKITKRGQNVTFRCDPISEHNRLYWYRQTLGQGPEFLTYFQNEAQLEKSRLLSDRFSAERPKGSFSTLEIQRTEQGDSAMYLCASRPGQTNNEKLFFGSGTQLSVL.